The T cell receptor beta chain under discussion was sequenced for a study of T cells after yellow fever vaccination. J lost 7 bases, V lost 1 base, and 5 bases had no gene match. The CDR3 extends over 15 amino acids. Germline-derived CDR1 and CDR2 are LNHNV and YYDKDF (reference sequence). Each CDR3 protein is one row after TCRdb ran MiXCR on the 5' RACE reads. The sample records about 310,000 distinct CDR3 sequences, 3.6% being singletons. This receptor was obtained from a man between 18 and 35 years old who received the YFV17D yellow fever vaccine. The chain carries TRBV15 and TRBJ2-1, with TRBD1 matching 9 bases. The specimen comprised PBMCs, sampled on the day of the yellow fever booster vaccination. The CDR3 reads CATSRAGQGNNEQFF. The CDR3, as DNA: TGTGCCACCAGCAGAGCTGGACAGGGGAATAATGAGCAGTTCTTC.